One sample yielded the 24 T cell receptor beta chains listed below, sequenced in a study of shared clonotypes between healthy human individuals. Profiled with immunoSEQ multiplex PCR; TCRdb holds only in-frame clones, not every one. The data hold more than 550,000 clones, with 55% to 75% observed a single time. Sequencing was carried out using memory CD4+ T cells sorted from blood. This sample's subset: CD45RA-negative fraction. Source of these receptors: a woman aged 30 to 39 in good health.

Concerning this clone itself: This specimen includes other DNA sequences encoding the same CDR3. The chain carries TRBV7-9 and TRBJ1-1; tentatively, D is TRBD1 (6 bases). Germline loops: CDR1 SEHNR, CDR2 FQNEAQ (reference sequence). V was clipped by 6 bases and J by 1 base, with 9 bases between them. The length of the CDR3 is 13 residues. In DNA, the CDR3 is TGTGCCAGCAGTAAACAGGGGAACACTGAAGCTTTCTTT. Its protein is CASSKQGNTEAFF. Full variable domain (remainder filled in from reference TRBV7-9 and TRBJ1-1): DTGVSQNPRHKITKRGQNVTFRCDPISEHNRLYWYRQTLGQGPEFLTYFQNEAQLEKSRLLSDRFSAERPKGSFSTLEIQRTEQGDSAMYLCASSKQGNTEAFFGQGTRLTVV.

V usage is TRBV18 and J usage is TRBJ1-4; D is possibly TRBD1 (6 bases). V was trimmed by 3 bases and J by 3 bases, leaving 11 bases between them. CDR3 length: 15 residues. Germline V gene data show CDR1 as KGHSH and CDR2 as LQKENI. Here the CDR3 DNA reads TGTGCCAGCTCACCCGGGGGCAAGGCTAATGAAAAACTGTTTTTT. It specifies CASSPGGKANEKLFF. The full variable domain, with the rest looked up from reference TRBV18 and TRBJ1-4, is NAGVMQNPRHLVRRRGQEARLRCSPMKGHSHVYWYRQLPEEGLKFMVYLQKENIIDESGMPKERFSAEFPKEGPSILRIQQVVRGDSAAYFCASSPGGKANEKLFFGSGTQLSVL.

The chain has TRBV27 and TRBJ2-2; TRBD1 agrees at 8 bases. The length of the CDR3 is 15 residues. Germline V gene lookup returns CDR1 MNHEY and CDR2 SMNVEV (reference sequence). After removal of 4 bases from V and 13 bases from J, the junction contained 14 bases not matched to a gene. CDR3 sequence: CASSSQGANTGRLFF. CDR3 sequence (DNA): TGTGCCAGCAGTTCCCAGGGGGCCAACACCGGGCGGCTGTTTTTT.

The rearrangement uses TRBV7-2 and TRBJ1-4, with D hard to call. Germline V gene sequence: CDR1 SGHTA, CDR2 FQGNSA. Trimming removed 6 bases at V and 0 bases at J, with 11 bases between. The CDR3 has 15 amino acids. The CDR3 spells CASSYSTSTNEKLFF. The CDR3 nucleotides read TGTGCCAGCAGTTACAGCACATCAACTAATGAAAAACTGTTTTTT.

The CDR3 nucleotides are TGTGCCAGCAGCTTAGATCTTGGGGAGCAGTACTTC. Its translation is CASSLDLGEQYF. The V call is TRBV7-2, the J call TRBJ2-7, with no clear D. Trimming cost V 1 base and J 7 bases, with 8 bases left between them. Germline V CDR1 and CDR2: SGHTA, FQGNSA. The CDR3 contains 12 residues. Complete variable domain (other parts from reference TRBV7-2 and TRBJ2-7): GAGVSQSPSNKVTEKGKDVELRCDPISGHTALYWYRQSLGQGLEFLIYFQGNSAPDKSGLPSDRFSAERTGGSVSTLTIQRTQQEDSAVYLCASSLDLGEQYFGPGTRLTVT.

CDR3 DNA sequence: TGCGCCAGCAGCGAACTCGGTAGGTCCGAGGTGGGCGCTGAAGCTTTCTTT. Residues: CASSELGRSEVGAEAFF. This rearrangement joins TRBV10-1 to TRBJ1-1; the D is unclear. The CDR3 spans 17 residues. The V end lost 6 bases, the J end lost 6 bases, and 26 bases lay between the germline ends. The V gene's germline CDR1 is WNHNN and CDR2 SYGVQD (reference sequence).

This clone was found a few times. The V and J genes are TRBV28 and TRBJ1-4, with D tentatively TRBD1 (6 bases). Germline assignment: CDR1 MDHEN and CDR2 SYDVKM. The germline V and J ends were trimmed by 6 bases and 3 bases, with 17 bases remaining between them. This CDR3 has 16 residues. The CDR3 spells CASRRGGARANEKLFF. CDR3 DNA sequence: TGTGCCAGCAGGAGGGGGGGTGCGCGGGCTAATGAAAAACTGTTTTTT.

This clone has only one observation. The genes are TRBV11-2 and TRBJ2-1; D remains unclear. Germline loops: CDR1 SGHAT, CDR2 FQNNGV. Trimming removed 4 bases from V and 0 bases from J, with 13 bases in between. The CDR3 loop spans 16 amino acids. Written as DNA, the CDR3 is TGTGCCAGCAGCTACCAGCGCCTCAGCTCCTACAATGAGCAGTTCTTC. This gives the protein CASSYQRLSSYNEQFF.

The V and J genes are TRBV28 and TRBJ1-5, with TRBD1 as a possible D gene (5 bases). The length of the CDR3 is 13 residues. Per the germline V gene, CDR1 is MDHEN and CDR2 is SYDVKM. V lost 8 bases, J lost 4 bases, and 12 bases lay in between. CDR3 nucleotide sequence: TGTGCCAGCGGCTGGGGGGTGAATCAGCCCCAGCATTTT. Its translation: CASGWGVNQPQHF.

J is TRBJ1-2 and V is TRBV4-1; 10 bases fit TRBD1. Germline CDR1 MGHRA, CDR2 YSYEKL. There are 15 residues in the CDR3. V lost 4 bases to trimming and J lost 6 bases; unmatched junction nucleotides: 8. The CDR3, as DNA: TGCGCCAGCAGCCGCCCCCGGACAGGGGGGAATGGCTACACCTTC. It encodes CASSRPRTGGNGYTF.

The CDR3 reads CASSLFQREQFF. The CDR3 DNA reads as TGTGCCAGCAGCTTATTTCAGCGTGAGCAGTTCTTC. This chain joins TRBV13 and TRBJ2-1; D uncertain. V lost 2 bases and J 9 bases, leaving 8 bases between the germline ends. Looked up from germline, CDR1 is PRHDT and CDR2 is FYEKMQ (reference sequence). The CDR3 length is 12 residues.

The table lists this clone with many counts. This chain links TRBV28 with TRBJ2-2, with D perhaps matching TRBD2 (5 bases). The length of the CDR3 is 15 residues. The germline V gene has CDR1 MDHEN and CDR2 SYDVKM. Trimming shortened V by 6 bases and J by 1 base, and 12 bases separated the two germline ends. CDR3 amino acids: CASSARRENTGELFF. The CDR3 region has the DNA TGTGCCAGCAGCGCTCGACGGGAGAACACCGGGGAGCTGTTTTTT.

With regard to this clone: The same CDR3 arises from other DNA sequences in this sample as well. V is TRBV29-1 and J is TRBJ2-3, with D tentatively TRBD2 (6 bases). Germline values: CDR1 SQVTM, CDR2 ANQGSEA. V was pared by 3 bases and J by 3 bases, with 7 bases between. CDR3 size: 12 residues. The CDR3 sequence is CSVDGGTDTQYF. Written as DNA, the CDR3 is TGCAGCGTTGATGGGGGGACAGATACGCAGTATTTT.

The V gene is TRBV19, the J gene TRBJ1-3, with D perhaps TRBD1 (5 bases). The V gene's germline CDR1 is LNHDA and CDR2 SQIVND (reference sequence). This CDR3 is built from 14 residues. With 7 bases removed from V and 2 bases from J, the gap between germline ends came to 12 bases. The CDR3 region is CASTFLGAGNTIYF. CDR3 DNA sequence: TGTGCCAGTACCTTCTTGGGGGCTGGAAACACCATATATTTT.

This clone came up a few times. This chain uses TRBV6-5 with TRBJ1-1; TRBD1 might be the D (6 bases). V was shortened by 7 bases and J by 1 base, with 13 bases between the two germline ends. This CDR3 has 14 residues. Germline V gives CDR1 MNHEY, CDR2 SVGAGI. CDR3 amino acids: CASTRGQKNTEAFF. The CDR3, as DNA: TGTGCCAGCACTAGAGGACAGAAGAACACTGAAGCTTTCTTT.

V gene TRBV27 combines with J gene TRBJ1-2; D gene ambiguous. Germline CDR1 MNHEY, CDR2 SMNVEV (reference sequence). The CDR3 runs 13 residues. The V and J ends lost 4 bases and 8 bases respectively, with 14 bases between them. CDR3 amino acids: CASSSSGLGGYTF. In DNA form, the CDR3 reads TGTGCCAGCAGTTCGAGCGGACTGGGAGGCTACACCTTC.

The rearrangement uses TRBV28 and TRBJ1-5; perhaps TRBD1 as D (5 bases). Germline V lookup: CDR1 MDHEN, CDR2 SYDVKM. V lost 0 bases and J 9 bases, leaving 12 bases between the germline ends. The CDR3 runs 14 residues. CDR3 sequence reads: CASSLWGGGSPQHF. The CDR3 coding sequence is TGTGCCAGCAGTTTATGGGGTGGGGGGTCGCCCCAGCATTTT.

This clone turned up a few times. The CDR3 region has the DNA TGCGCCAGCAGCTTGGGCTTTGAGGGGGATAACTATGGCTACACCTTC. Amino acids: CASSLGFEGDNYGYTF. The chain joins TRBV5-1 to TRBJ1-2; the D gene is possibly TRBD1 (6 bases). The CDR3 extends over 16 amino acids. The V gene lost 0 bases and the J gene lost 1 base, with 13 bases spanning the gap. Germline lookup yields CDR1 SGHRS and CDR2 YFSETQ.

The chain uses TRBV7-8 and TRBJ1-1, with a possible D match to TRBD1 (6 bases). Germline V lookup: CDR1 SGHVS, CDR2 FQNEAQ. V lost 4 bases and J lost 1, with 10 bases in between. CDR3 size: 14 residues. The CDR3 reads CASSYRDKNTEAFF. DNA for the CDR3: TGTGCCAGCAGCTACCGGGACAAGAACACTGAAGCTTTCTTT. Based on the CDR3 plus reference TRBV7-8 and TRBJ1-1, the full variable domain is GAGVSQSPRYKVAKRGQDVALRCDPISGHVSLFWYQQALGQGPEFLTYFQNEAQLDKSGLPSDRFFAERPEGSVSTLKIQRTQQEDSAVYLCASSYRDKNTEAFFGQGTRLTVV.

J is TRBJ2-5 and V is TRBV25-1; 12 bases match TRBD2. V was pared by 4 bases and J by 2 bases, with 8 bases of the junction left unmatched. Germline CDR1 and CDR2: MGHDK and SYGVNS. The CDR3 runs to 17 residues. CDR3 loop: CASSGSGLAGSQETQYF. The CDR3 DNA reads as TGTGCCAGCAGTGGCTCCGGACTAGCGGGGTCACAAGAGACCCAGTACTTC.

This clone was detected only once. The V and J genes are TRBV11-2 and TRBJ1-2, with D possibly TRBD1 on 5 matching bases. Germline values: CDR1 SGHAT, CDR2 FQNNGV. Trimming left V 1 base short and J 8 bases short, with 11 bases between. This CDR3 is 13 amino acids long. The CDR3 sequence: CASSLAGTKGYTF. For the CDR3, the DNA is TGTGCCAGCAGCTTAGCCGGGACTAAAGGCTACACCTTC.

This chain connects TRBV6-5 to TRBJ1-2, with unresolved D. The CDR3 has 13 amino acids. V was clipped by 5 bases and J by 7 bases, with 14 bases between them. Germline CDR1 reads MNHEY; CDR2 reads SVGAGI. Written as DNA, the CDR3 is TGTGCCAGCAGTCGGCTGAGCCTGAGTGGCTACACCTTC. This codes for CASSRLSLSGYTF.

The V call is TRBV20-1, the J call TRBJ2-3; unclear D gene. V shed 3 bases and J shed 5 bases, with 6 bases lying between them. Germline CDR1 DFQATT, CDR2 SNEGSKA (reference sequence). CDR3 size: 11 residues. In DNA form, the CDR3 reads TGCAGTGCTAGGGCCATAGATACGCAGTATTTT. Amino acids: CSARAIDTQYF.

This chain links TRBV30 with TRBJ2-1; 7 bases map to TRBD2. CDR3 length: 14 residues. CDR1 GTSNPN and CDR2 SVGIG come from the germline V gene (reference sequence). With 1 base clipped from V and 11 bases from J, the junction kept 11 bases outside the gene matches. DNA for the CDR3: TGTGCCTGGAGTGCCGCCGCAATCAGCGGGAAGCAGTTCTTC. Protein sequence: CAWSAAAISGKQFF.